The T cell receptor beta chain described here comes from a study of cytomegalovirus exposure and HLA in healthy donors. Clones were sequenced by immunoSEQ multiplex PCR, and TCRdb holds only the in-frame ones, with some missing. The sample contains roughly 84,000 clones, roughly 91% of which appear only once. Germline V gene sequence: CDR1 SGHRS, CDR2 YFSETQ. The CDR3 runs to 14 residues. Trimming cost V 1 base and J 7 bases, with 11 bases left between them. What was sequenced was PBMCs. The TCR was taken from a man in his thirties or forties in good health and CMV-seronegative. This sequence joins TRBV5-1 and TRBJ1-4, with D possibly matching TRBD1 (6 bases). CDR3 region: CASSLNRVGEKLFF. CDR3 in DNA: TGCGCCAGCAGCTTGAACAGGGTGGGTGAAAAACTGTTTTTT.